This TCR beta chain was documented in a study of T cells after yellow fever vaccination. Findings of the study overall: Abundant clonotypes from the bulk population could get into FACS-sorted repertoires as contaminants.

TCRdb fed the 5' RACE reads into MiXCR, producing one record per CDR3 protein. The sample has fewer than 450,000 distinct CDR3 sequences; roughly 12% are singletons. CDR1 SGHAT and CDR2 FQNNGV come from the germline V gene. The CDR3 is 16 residues long. Trimming shortened V by 5 bases and J by 2 bases, and 18 bases separated the two germline ends. At least ten counts were recorded for this clonotype. Antigen unknown. The TCR originated in a man aged 18 to 35 who received the YFV17D yellow fever vaccine. V gene TRBV11-2 combines with J gene TRBJ1-2; D gene uncertain. The sequences come from PBMCs, collected on the day of the first yellow fever vaccination. The CDR3 loop reads CASSQPRGVTNYGYTF. The CDR3 nucleotides read TGTGCCAGCAGCCAACCCCGCGGGGTTACCAACTATGGCTACACCTTC.